This T cell receptor beta chain was identified in a study of T cell responses to AZD1222 COVID-19 vaccine. With regard to this clone: Its antigen is still unknown.

The CDR3 has 13 amino acids. Germline-derived CDR1 and CDR2 are SQVTM and ANQGSEA. V was cut by 3 bases and J by 5 bases, with 13 bases left in between. Whole-study findings and limits: Spike-specific TCRs gained breadth and depth after people received two AZD1222 doses.

Here immunoSEQ multiplex PCR was the method, and the copy in TCRdb shows in-frame clones only, minus some. The data contain some 99,000 clones, about 90% of them singletons. This specimen consisted of peripheral blood, obtained on day 0 of AZD1222 vaccination. This chain links TRBV29-1 with TRBJ2-5; D is unclear. This sequence originates from an adult in good health. The CDR3 nucleotides read TGCAGCGTTGAGATCCGGAGCAGGGAGACCCAGTACTTC. Translation gives CSVEIRSRETQYF.